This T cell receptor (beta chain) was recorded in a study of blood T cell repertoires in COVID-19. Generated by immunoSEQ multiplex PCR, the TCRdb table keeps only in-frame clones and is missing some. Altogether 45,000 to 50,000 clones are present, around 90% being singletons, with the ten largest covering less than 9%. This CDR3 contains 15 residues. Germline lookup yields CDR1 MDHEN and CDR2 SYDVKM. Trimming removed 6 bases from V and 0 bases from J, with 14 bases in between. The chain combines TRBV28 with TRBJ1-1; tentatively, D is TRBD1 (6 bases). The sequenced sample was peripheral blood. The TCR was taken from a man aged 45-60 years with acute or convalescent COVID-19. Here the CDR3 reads CASRSRGTMNTEAFF. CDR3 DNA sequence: TGTGCCAGCAGGTCCCGAGGGACAATGAACACTGAAGCTTTCTTT.